A single sample gave rise to the 28 T cell receptor beta chains below, sequenced in a study of metastatic and nonmetastatic thyroid tumors (TCRdb year 2020). None of the patients had been given any treatment before thyroid surgery. Library creation used PCR. TCRdb records Illumina HiSeq 4000 as the sequencer. TCRdb reworked the public reads: Q25 trimming with fastp, MiXCR clone assembly, productive beta chains retained. This sample comprises about 69,000 clones, approximately 15% of them detected only once. Jointly, the top ten make up under 8% of the sample. The sequenced sample consisted of blood. These receptors originate from a male donor with papillary thyroid cancer or a benign thyroid nodule (not recorded which). Some clones in this sample may be carry-over from other donors' samples.

This clone has at least ten counts. The chain links TRBV6-5 to TRBJ1-6; the match to TRBD1 covers 10 bases. This CDR3 is 16 amino acids long. The germline V gene encodes CDR1 MNHEY and CDR2 SVGAGI. V shed 4 bases, J shed 7 bases, and the junction held 7 bases outside the gene matches. CDR3: CASSSSTGGVNSPLHF. The CDR3 DNA follows: TGTGCCAGCAGTTCCTCGACAGGGGGCGTAAATTCACCCCTCCACTTT.

This clone appeared many times. This chain links TRBV6-1 with TRBJ2-1; 8 positions agree with TRBD2. V was clipped by 7 bases and J by 9 bases; unmatched bases: 8. This CDR3 has 13 amino acids. Germline lookup yields CDR1 MNHNS and CDR2 SASEGT. CDR3 nucleotides: TGTGCCAGCACGAGGCGGGAGGTGGTTGAGCAGTTCTTC. Translation gives CASTRREVVEQFF.

The chain joins TRBV3-1 to TRBJ2-7, with D hard to call. With 5 bases removed from V and 4 bases from J, the gap between germline ends came to 0 bases. This CDR3 spans 9 amino acids. Germline-derived CDR1 and CDR2 are LGHDT and YNNKEL (reference sequence). The CDR3, as DNA: TGTGCCAGCAGCTACGAGCAGTACTTC. Translation gives CASSYEQYF.

This clone was detected ten times or more. The chain combines TRBV15 with TRBJ2-1, with D perhaps TRBD1 or TRBD2 (6 bases each). Trimming took off 3 bases at V and 9 bases at J, with 12 bases between the two ends. The germline V gene encodes CDR1 LNHNV and CDR2 YYDKDF (reference sequence). This CDR3 contains 13 residues. The CDR3 loop reads CATSSWGAGEQFF. The CDR3 DNA is TGTGCCACCAGCAGTTGGGGGGCCGGTGAGCAGTTCTTC. Filled out from reference TRBV15 and TRBJ2-1, the complete variable domain reads DAMVIQNPRYQVTQFGKPVTLSCSQTLNHNVMYWYQQKSSQAPKLLFHYYDKDFNNEADTPDNFQSRRPNTSFCFLDIRSPGLGDTAMYLCATSSWGAGEQFFGPGTRLTVL.

Many counts were recorded for this clone. The rearrangement links TRBV19 to TRBJ1-5; 10 bases match TRBD1. The CDR3 extends over 14 amino acids. Trimming took 5 bases from V and 7 from J; bases not matched to a gene: 5. From germline, CDR1 is LNHDA and CDR2 SQIVND (reference sequence). The CDR3 reads CASSPGTGVQPQHF. DNA of the CDR3: TGTGCCAGTAGTCCCGGGACAGGGGTGCAGCCCCAGCATTTT. Supplemented by reference TRBV19 and TRBJ1-5, the full variable domain reads DGGITQSPKYLFRKEGQNVTLSCEQNLNHDAMYWYRQDPGQGLRLIYYSQIVNDFQKGDIAEGYSVSREKKESFPLTVTSAQKNPTAFYLCASSPGTGVQPQHFGDGTRLSIL.

At least ten counts were recorded for this clone. This rearrangement joins TRBV24-1 to TRBJ2-5, with TRBD2 matching 14 bases. The V gene end was trimmed by 1 base and the J gene end by 4 bases; junction bases not matched to a gene: 7. This CDR3 comprises 18 residues. From germline, CDR1 is KGHDR and CDR2 SFDVKD. The CDR3 nucleotides are TGTGCCACCAGTGATTTTGGACTAGCGGGAGGCCGGGGAGAGACCCAGTACTTC. Translation gives CATSDFGLAGGRGETQYF.

The chain combines TRBV19 with TRBJ1-2; 11 bases fit TRBD1. The V gene end was trimmed by 7 bases and the J gene end by 3 bases; junction bases not matched to a gene: 19. This CDR3 spans 19 amino acids. Germline CDR1 reads LNHDA; CDR2 reads SQIVND (reference sequence). Here the CDR3 reads CASNARAGTGGSRDYGYTF. Written as DNA, the CDR3 is TGTGCCAGTAACGCCCGAGCCGGGACAGGGGGATCAAGAGACTATGGCTACACCTTC.

This clone came up many times. The rearrangement joins TRBV14 to TRBJ2-7, with D possibly being TRBD2 (6 bases). The germline gives CDR1 SGHDN, CDR2 FVKESK. V gave up 10 bases and J gave up 3 bases, with 10 bases separating them. The CDR3 runs 11 residues. The CDR3 bases are TGTGCCACCTCTAGCGACTACGAGCAGTACTTC. Protein sequence: CATSSDYEQYF.

This clone was seen many times. The rearrangement uses TRBV28 and TRBJ1-1; D possibly corresponds to TRBD1 (5 bases). This CDR3 has 14 amino acids. The germline CDR1 and CDR2 sequences are MDHEN and SYDVKM. Trimming removed 2 bases at V and 7 bases at J, with 14 bases between. The CDR3: CASSLRQGGDEAFF. The CDR3 nucleotides read TGTGCCAGCAGTTTACGCCAGGGAGGGGATGAAGCTTTCTTT.

This clone was found many times. The chain has TRBV7-9 and TRBJ1-1, with D perhaps TRBD1 (5 bases). CDR1 and CDR2 from the germline V gene are SEHNR and FQNEAQ (reference sequence). V was pared by 1 base and J by 4 bases, with 10 bases between. The CDR3 extends over 14 amino acids. DNA of the CDR3: TGTGCCAGCAGCTTAGGGGGCGTGACCACTGAAGCTTTCTTT. It translates to CASSLGGVTTEAFF.

The table lists this clone with many counts. This sequence joins TRBV27 and TRBJ1-2, with 9 bases lining up with TRBD1. V dropped 8 bases and J dropped 8; count of bases not matched to a gene: 6. Germline assignment: CDR1 MNHEY and CDR2 SMNVEV (reference sequence). This CDR3 is built from 12 residues. The chain's CDR3 is CASSNRGHGYTF. For the CDR3, the DNA is TGTGCCAGCTCTAACAGGGGGCACGGCTACACCTTC.

In this sample, this clone turned up many times. An end of the junction does not agree with germline; a read error may underlie this. CDR3 loop: CASRDPRENIQYF. CDR3 nucleotides: TGCGCCAGCCGTGACCCAAGGGAAAACATTCAGTACTTC. The chain combines TRBV10-2 with TRBJ2-4; no definite D call. Germline CDR1 WSHSY, CDR2 SAAADI. CDR3 length: 13 residues.

The chain links TRBV6-5 to TRBJ2-6; 7 nucleotides line up with TRBD2. This CDR3 region has 16 residues. With V trimmed by 0 bases and J by 8 bases, 7 bases remained unmatched. Germline loops: CDR1 MNHEY, CDR2 SVGAGI. The CDR3 loop is CASSYSRGSWSNVLTF. In nucleotides, the CDR3 is TGTGCCAGCAGTTACTCGCGGGGGTCCTGGTCCAACGTCCTGACTTTC.

A few counts support this clone. The chain is built from TRBV6-1 and TRBJ2-3, with 8 bases lining up with TRBD2. This CDR3 contains 16 residues. The germline gives CDR1 MNHNS, CDR2 SASEGT. The V and J ends lost 3 bases and 3 bases, in that order; junction bases with no gene match: 8. CDR3 sequence: CASSDPYGLATDTQYF. The CDR3 DNA sequence: TGTGCCAGCAGTGATCCTTATGGACTAGCAACAGATACGCAGTATTTT.

V usage is TRBV20-1 and J usage is TRBJ1-1; D gene ambiguous. Trimming pared 3 bases from V and 0 bases from J, leaving 20 bases between. Germline CDR1 is DFQATT and CDR2 is SNEGSKA (reference sequence). This CDR3 has 17 residues. CDR3 bases: TGCAGTGCTAGCCCTATCTTAGACCGAGGGATGAACACTGAAGCTTTCTTT. As protein: CSASPILDRGMNTEAFF.

This clone showed up many times. This chain connects TRBV27 to TRBJ2-2; tentative D call: TRBD1 (5 bases). Germline CDR1 reads MNHEY; CDR2 reads SMNVEV (reference sequence). V shed 3 bases and J shed 2 bases, with 13 bases lying between them. CDR3 length equals 16 residues. CDR3 in amino acids: CASSFVPRANTGELFF. DNA for the CDR3: TGTGCCAGCAGTTTCGTCCCCAGGGCAAACACCGGGGAGCTGTTTTTT.

This clone came up many times. This chain connects TRBV29-1 to TRBJ1-1; D unresolved. The length of the CDR3 is 15 residues. Germline values: CDR1 SQVTM, CDR2 ANQGSEA. V dropped 4 bases and J dropped 4 bases, with 19 bases sitting between them. CDR3 sequence reads: CSVVGMAGMVTEAFF. The DNA for the CDR3 is TGCAGCGTTGTGGGGATGGCAGGTATGGTCACTGAAGCTTTCTTT.

This clone showed up many times. The rearrangement joins TRBV27 to TRBJ2-3, with D possibly matching TRBD2 (5 bases). The germline V and J ends were trimmed by 3 bases and 0 bases, with 7 bases remaining between them. This CDR3 has 14 amino acids. Looked up from germline, CDR1 is MNHEY and CDR2 is SMNVEV (reference sequence). The CDR3 here is CASSLRGSTDTQYF. CDR3 nucleotide sequence: TGTGCCAGCAGTTTGCGCGGGAGCACAGATACGCAGTATTTT.

The sample holds many counts of this clone. This rearrangement joins TRBV27 to TRBJ2-5; TRBD2 might be the D (6 bases). V shed 6 bases and J shed 2 bases, with 22 bases lying between them. This CDR3 comprises 17 residues. Germline V gene sequence: CDR1 MNHEY, CDR2 SMNVEV (reference sequence). CDR3 coding DNA: TGTGCCAGCAGGAACCTAGGAGGGAAAGGGGTACAAGAGACCCAGTACTTC. It specifies CASRNLGGKGVQETQYF.

Concerning this clone: It may be a read error: a sequence one base away is much more abundant. The CDR3 spells CAISLVDGGAGELFF. The CDR3 DNA reads TGTGCCATCAGCCTCGTGGACGGAGGCGCCGGGGAGCTGTTTTTT. This sequence joins TRBV3-1 and TRBJ2-2; TRBD2 might be the D (5 bases). CDR1 is LGHDT, CDR2 YNNKEL, per germline (reference sequence). This CDR3 has 15 amino acids.

This clone was seen at least ten times. The chain has TRBV11-2 and TRBJ2-7; perhaps TRBD1 as D (6 bases). Trimming removed 3 bases at V and 7 bases at J, with 22 bases between. Germline values: CDR1 SGHAT, CDR2 FQNNGV. The CDR3 has 16 amino acids. The CDR3 region is CASSLIPNAGAGEQYF. CDR3 in DNA: TGTGCCAGCAGCTTGATACCGAACGCAGGGGCCGGGGAGCAGTACTTC.

In this sample, this clone turned up many times. This chain uses TRBV27 with TRBJ2-1; 11 bases match TRBD2. There are 15 residues in the CDR3. CDR1 MNHEY and CDR2 SMNVEV come from the germline V gene (reference sequence). V shed 3 bases and J 4 bases; nucleotides not matched to a gene: 2. CDR3 DNA sequence: TGTGCCAGCAGTTTCGTAGCGGGAGGGTACAATGAGCAGTTCTTC. Translating it yields CASSFVAGGYNEQFF.

This clone was seen many times. The CDR3 protein is CSAPATVSTDTQYF. CDR3 nucleotide sequence: TGCAGTGCTCCCGCCACCGTTAGCACAGATACGCAGTATTTT. This rearrangement joins TRBV20-1 to TRBJ2-3; D ambiguous. The CDR3 covers 14 residues. The ends were cut back, 5 bases at V and 0 bases at J, with 12 bases in the middle. CDR1 is DFQATT and CDR2 is SNEGSKA in the germline V gene (reference sequence).

As concerns this clone: This may be a read error: a much more frequent sequence differs by one nucleotide. This sequence joins TRBV11-1 and TRBJ2-3; no definite D call. Trimming removed 10 bases from V and 3 bases from J, with 11 bases in between. The CDR3 loop spans 12 amino acids. Germline CDR1 and CDR2: SGHAT and FQDESV (reference sequence). The DNA of the CDR3 is TGTGCCACCGGCGTCGGAACAGATACGCAGTATTTT. This sequence encodes CATGVGTDTQYF.

This clone was counted ten times or more. One junction end does not reproduce the germline sequence, and a read error may be involved. The sample holds other DNA sequences that translate to the same CDR3. This chain connects TRBV15 to TRBJ2-6; no reliable D call. Germline V lookup: CDR1 LNHNV, CDR2 YYDKDF (reference sequence). The CDR3 is made up of 16 amino acids. In DNA, the CDR3 is TGTGCCACCAGTAGAGAACGGAGCTCTGGGGCCAACGTCCTGACTTTC. It yields the protein CATSRERSSGANVLTF.

This clone was observed at least ten times. Other DNA sequences in this sample translate to the same CDR3. The V call is TRBV2, the J call TRBJ2-2; TRBD2 matches at 16 bases. Germline CDR1 SNHLY, CDR2 FYNNEI. The junction had 8 bases not matched to a gene; V was cut back by 8 bases and J by 5 bases. The CDR3 is 17 residues long. The CDR3 sequence: CASSKGLAGGGTGELFF. CDR3 DNA sequence: TGTGCCAGCTCTAAGGGACTAGCGGGAGGGGGGACCGGGGAGCTGTTTTTT.

This clone was detected only a few times. This CDR3 is missing its conserved last phenylalanine or tryptophan, likely due to a read error. This chain uses TRBV6-2 or TRBV6-3 with TRBJ2-5; D gene unclear. Germline V gives CDR1 MNHEY, CDR2 SVGEGT. The CDR3 is 15 residues long. Trimming stripped 4 bases from V and 4 bases from J, with 16 bases between. Written as DNA, the CDR3 is TGTGCCAGCAGTTTGGGTGAGTCAGATTCAGAGACCCAGTACTCC. Protein sequence: CASSLGESDSETQYS.

Many counts were recorded for this clone. The chain carries TRBV14 and TRBJ2-3, with 7 bases lining up with TRBD2. The CDR3 length is 14 residues. Germline CDR1 reads SGHDN; CDR2 reads FVKESK. V lost 4 bases, J lost 4 bases, and 5 bases stayed unmatched. CDR3 residues: CASSRAGAADTQYF. The CDR3 region has the DNA TGTGCCAGCAGCCGGGCGGGAGCGGCAGATACGCAGTATTTT.